This T cell receptor beta chain was recorded in a study of shared clonotypes between healthy human individuals. Whole-study results and caveats: The sampled material consisted only of blood, and tissue repertoires are likely to differ. Depth of sequencing was expected to influence donor clonotype sharing.

In the case of this clone: Its antigen is unknown.

TCRdb keeps only in-frame clones here, not all; method: immunoSEQ multiplex PCR. The table shows 550,000 to 600,000 clones, with around 77% occurring only once. This TCR was sampled from a woman in her thirties or forties in good health. Some clones in this sample may be carry-over from other donors' samples. Sequencing was carried out using PBMCs.

CDR3 sequence: CASSPQRDADTQYF. The CDR3 DNA reads TGTGCCAGCAGCCCCCAGCGGGACGCAGATACGCAGTATTTT. The chain employs TRBV11-2 and TRBJ2-3; 7 bases are a match to TRBD2. Germline V gene lookup returns CDR1 SGHAT and CDR2 FQNNGV. V lost 5 bases to trimming and J lost 4 bases; unmatched junction nucleotides: 6. CDR3 length: 14 amino acids.